This entry lists 9 T cell receptor beta chains sequenced from one sample in a study of multiple sclerosis patients with progressive multifocal leukoencephalopathy (dated by TCRdb to the late 2010s). In the paper's terms, the time point label means: time of PML onset. The treatment or condition label, as the study defines it: on natalizumab therapy at sampling. Libraries were built with the immunoSEQ multiplex PCR assay. In its TCRdb copy, this immuneACCESS table keeps in-frame sequences only and misses some clones. Where compared with another copy, unresolved V genes explain less than half of these, and the others have no known cause. The sample profile shows under 35,000 clones; about nine tenths of them were found once. Less than 6.5% of the sample comes from the top ten. This specimen consisted of PBMCs, obtained from a patient treated with natalizumab. The receptor source for this set is a woman aged 40-49 years with progressive multifocal leukoencephalopathy.

This chain links TRBV2 with TRBJ2-1; D unresolved. The CDR3 loop spans 11 amino acids. Germline-derived CDR1 and CDR2 are SNHLY and FYNNEI. The germline V and J ends were trimmed by 3 bases and 5 bases, with 2 bases remaining between them. The CDR3: CASSENNEQFF. The CDR3 DNA sequence: TGTGCCAGCAGTGAGAACAATGAGCAGTTCTTC.

This chain uses TRBV30 with TRBJ1-5; D not resolved. V lost 0 bases and J 7 bases, leaving 7 bases between the germline ends. There are 12 residues in the CDR3. Germline values: CDR1 GTSNPN, CDR2 SVGIG (reference sequence). The CDR3 DNA is TGTGCCTGGAGTGTACACGGACAGCCCCAGCATTTT. As protein: CAWSVHGQPQHF.

CDR3 loop: CASTRDRGNEQYF. The CDR3 region has the DNA TGTGCCAGCACCCGGGACAGGGGCAACGAGCAGTACTTC. V usage is TRBV5-4 and J usage is TRBJ2-7, with 10 bases matching TRBD1. The J segment lost 5 bases and the V segment lost 6 bases, leaving 5 bases of the junction unmatched. The CDR3 extends over 13 amino acids. Germline V CDR1 and CDR2: SGHNT, YYREEE (reference sequence).

The genes are TRBV4-2 and TRBJ2-7; the D call may be TRBD1 or TRBD2 (5 bases each). CDR3 length equals 14 residues. The germline CDR1 and CDR2 sequences are LGHNA and YNFKEQ. V was clipped by 5 bases and J by 3 bases, with 14 bases between them. The CDR3 coding sequence is TGTGCCAGCAGCAGCCGGGACGTCAGCTACGAGCAGTACTTC. Its translation is CASSSRDVSYEQYF.

V gene TRBV10-3 combines with J gene TRBJ2-3; no definite D call. Trimming pared 6 bases from V and 4 bases from J, leaving 23 bases between. CDR3 length equals 17 residues. Germline V gene data show CDR1 as ENHRY and CDR2 as SYGVKD. The CDR3 nucleotides read TGTGCCATCAGCCCTGCAGGACCCAACGTACGGGCAGATACGCAGTATTTT. It yields the protein CAISPAGPNVRADTQYF.

This chain uses TRBV11-3 with TRBJ1-1; 8 nucleotides align to TRBD1. V lost 5 bases, J lost 2 bases, and 10 bases stayed unmatched. The CDR3 has 16 residues. Germline V gene data show CDR1 as SGHNT and CDR2 as YENEEA. CDR3 sequence (DNA): TGTGCCAGCAGCGGTCCTCGGGACAGGACCAACACTGAAGCTTTCTTT. Its translation is CASSGPRDRTNTEAFF.

The chain combines TRBV15 with TRBJ1-3; 9 bases are shared with TRBD1. Looked up from germline, CDR1 is LNHNV and CDR2 is YYDKDF (reference sequence). The V segment lost 5 bases and the J segment 7 bases; nucleotides outside the gene matches: 6. The CDR3 is 14 residues long. CDR3 loop: CATSGRQGGNTIYF. As DNA, the CDR3 is TGTGCCACCAGCGGTCGACAGGGGGGGAACACCATATATTTT.

The chain employs TRBV25-1 and TRBJ1-3; D remains ambiguous. The CDR3 is 18 residues long. V lost 1 base and J lost 0, with 16 bases in between. The germline V gene encodes CDR1 MGHDK and CDR2 SYGVNS. CDR3 loop: CASSESFGGSHSGNTIYF. The CDR3 nucleotides are TGTGCCAGCAGTGAATCGTTTGGCGGATCACACTCTGGAAACACCATATATTTT.

This rearrangement joins TRBV7-2 to TRBJ1-1; a weak D match, TRBD1 (5 bases). The CDR3 has 13 residues. With 3 bases removed from V and 4 bases from J, the gap between germline ends came to 9 bases. CDR1 and CDR2 (germline): SGHTA, FQGNSA. The CDR3 bases are TGTGCCAGCAGCTTGGGGGTACTCACTGAAGCTTTCTTT. It translates to CASSLGVLTEAFF.